This T cell receptor (beta chain) was profiled in a study of vaccination and CD4 T cells after COVID-19. The treatment here: roughly nine-day PBMC culture with coronavirus spike peptide pools or control peptides (ViraFEST assay). Pre-COVID-19 pandemic sampling (2011-2018) yielded the unexposed donor's CD4+ T cells. Every well contained some 2 million PBMCs, which were grown with about 10 IU/ml IL-2 and 9 to 10 ug/ml peptide pools. With more than nine days of culture completed, CD4+ T cells were isolated by negative selection. Oncomine TCR Beta short-read sequencing was applied to DNA from cultured CD4+ T cells. Researchers extracted genomic DNA from CD4+ T cells that had been cultured. TCRdb fed the PCR reads into MiXCR, producing one record per CDR3 protein. The sample contains under 8,500 distinct CDR3 sequences, under 35% of which appear only once. V was pared by 5 bases and J by 7 bases, with 12 bases between. The CDR3 has 12 amino acids. Germline-derived CDR1 and CDR2 are MDHEN and SYDVKM.

On this clonotype: No antigen is known for it.

The source is a human donor in good health. The sequenced material came from CD4+ T cells from blood, cultured in vitro. V and J are TRBV28 and TRBJ2-7; no clear D gene. The DNA of the CDR3 is TGTGCCAGCAGTCCGGATCCCGCGGAGCAGTACTTC. The encoded protein is CASSPDPAEQYF.